This T cell receptor (beta chain) was sequenced in a study of T cell responses to AZD1222 COVID-19 vaccine (dated by TCRdb to about 2021). The study in broad terms: Because spike-specific TCR depth and breadth did not differ between the two schedules, AZD1222 recipients who got a second dose at roughly 4 weeks were pooled with those who got a second dose at roughly 12 weeks. TCR sequencing was performed for fewer than 250 trial participants, of whom around 200 were given two doses of AZD1222 and some 25 were given two doses of MenACWY control vaccine. Trial participants were enrolled by age into 18-55, 56-69 and 70-plus year subgroups, with around 150, 28 and 57 TCR-sequenced participants respectively.

According to the study, the label for this sample's time point signals: baseline before first vaccination. Vaccinee samples came from UK trials COV001 and COV002, including a single-blind randomized controlled phase 2/3 trial of AZD1222 (ChAdOx1 nCoV-19) in healthy adults. Trial participant PBMC samples were collected at day 0 and day 28 after the second dose for TCRbeta chain sequencing. The CDR3 has 13 amino acids, counting the end cysteine and phenylalanine. This entry keeps only the CDR3 DNA: 39 bases, framed from base 1. From a lookup of the germline V gene, CDR1 and CDR2 are SQVTM and ANQGSEA. At the junction V is shortened by 7 bases and J by 2 bases; bases outside the gene matches: 5. The CDR3 regions of human TCRbeta chains were analyzed by immunosequencing. Processing in the source paper ran as follows. TCRs in the repertoires were matched against a reference library of SARS-CoV-2-specific TCRs that had been generated with the MIRA antigen-specificity platform. Breadth was defined as the fraction of unique TCRs that were SARS-CoV-2-associated, and depth was defined as the fraction of total T cells that were SARS-CoV-2-associated. Using the MIRA data, every spike-specific TCR was mapped to the spike region that the TCR reacted to and assigned to either a CD4 or a CD8 class. Log10-transformed breadth and depth values were compared by one-way ANOVA with Sidak's multiple comparisons tests. TCRdb mirrors the immuneACCESS table, restricted to in-frame sequences. Some clones are absent from its copies; in checked studies, under half trace to an unresolved V gene, and the reason for the others is unknown. From that table come the V and J calls and clone size; the DNA was used to work out D and trimming. The sample profile shows 65,000 to 70,000 clones; around 83% of them were found once. In total, the top ten clones hold around 10% of the sample.

What the research found in general, with its limitations: Conclusions about previously exposed vaccinees are limited, since just six AZD1222 recipients were seropositive for SARS-CoV-2 at baseline. Because no samples from the day 14 peak response were available, repertoires could be characterized only after the peak T cell response. Spike-specific TCR breadth and depth rose significantly after two AZD1222 doses compared with day 0 and with MenACWY recipients. Participants were mostly white British, with more females than males. The authors suggested clonal diversity may have been underestimated. Nearly half of unique spike-specific TCRs reportedly recognized epitopes outside regions mutated in the B.1.351 and B.1.1.7 variants. The vaccine-associated CD4 TCRs covered the entire spike protein, and the dominant responses fell in regions 160-218 and 743-854. In the small 56-69-year group, the increase in depth fell short of significance, most likely because of low power.

On this clone itself: Its antigen is currently not known. No qualities accompany the bases; no much larger clone lies one base away.

The specimen comprised peripheral blood, sampled on day 0 of AZD1222 vaccination. This chain is built from TRBV29-1 and TRBJ2-7; the junction holds 10 bases that match TRBD1. The receptor was derived from an adult in good health. The DNA sequence is TGCAGCGGTGGGACAGGGGAAACCTACGAGCAGTACTTC. Protein translation: CSGGTGETYEQYF.